This is a list of T cell receptor beta chains from one sample in a study of CD8 T cells in ankylosing spondylitis. One entry per CDR3 protein, called by TCRdb with MiXCR from the 5' RACE reads. The sample yields about 160,000 distinct CDR3 sequences, around two fifths seen once. The sequenced material came from synovial fluid, either unsorted or a sorted T cell fraction (not recorded which). The receptors were gathered from a male donor with ankylosing spondylitis. Both conserved end residues are part of each CDR3. Each record gives: clone size, V gene, D gene, CDR3 protein. D genes are given only for firm matches. Part of the rows lack a size; the others show once, few, many or a class for expanded clones.

clone_size: few; v_call: TRBV6-5; d_call: .; cdr3_aa: CASSYSEGDEQFF
clone_size: .; v_call: TRBV5-1; d_call: .; cdr3_aa: CASSLFREEMLETQYF
clone_size: .; v_call: TRBV11-2; d_call: TRBD2; cdr3_aa: CASSLGRYGTSGGASSYNEQFF
clone_size: many; v_call: TRBV7-2; d_call: .; cdr3_aa: CASSLVAGASYEQYF
clone_size: few; v_call: TRBV7-9; d_call: .; cdr3_aa: CASSPLTSTGEQFF
clone_size: .; v_call: TRBV7-2; d_call: .; cdr3_aa: CASSLGSNGPYEAFF
clone_size: many; v_call: TRBV15; d_call: .; cdr3_aa: CATSPSTNTGELFF
clone_size: .; v_call: TRBV7-9; d_call: TRBD2; cdr3_aa: CASTPGLGDTGELFF
clone_size: .; v_call: TRBV5-1; d_call: TRBD1; cdr3_aa: CASSLEARGRAFF
clone_size: .; v_call: TRBV11-1; d_call: TRBD2; cdr3_aa: CASSPGLAGPYGTDTQYF
clone_size: .; v_call: TRBV30; d_call: .; cdr3_aa: CAWSVRQGDQPQHF
clone_size: .; v_call: TRBV5-1; d_call: .; cdr3_aa: CASSSYGPYNEQFF
clone_size: few; v_call: TRBV10-3; d_call: .; cdr3_aa: CAISGPDGRGEQYF